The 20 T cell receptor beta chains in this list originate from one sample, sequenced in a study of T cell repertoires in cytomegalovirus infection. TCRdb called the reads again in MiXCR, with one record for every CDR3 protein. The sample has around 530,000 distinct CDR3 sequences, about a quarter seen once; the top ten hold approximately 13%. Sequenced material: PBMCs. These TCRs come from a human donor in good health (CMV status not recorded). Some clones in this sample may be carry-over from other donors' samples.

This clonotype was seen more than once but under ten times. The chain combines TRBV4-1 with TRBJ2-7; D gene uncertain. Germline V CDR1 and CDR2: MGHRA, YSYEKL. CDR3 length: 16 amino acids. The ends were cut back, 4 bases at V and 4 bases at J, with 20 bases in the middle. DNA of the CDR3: TGCGCCAGCAGCCGCCAGATTCGGTCGAGAACTTACGAGCAGTACTTC. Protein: CASSRQIRSRTYEQYF.

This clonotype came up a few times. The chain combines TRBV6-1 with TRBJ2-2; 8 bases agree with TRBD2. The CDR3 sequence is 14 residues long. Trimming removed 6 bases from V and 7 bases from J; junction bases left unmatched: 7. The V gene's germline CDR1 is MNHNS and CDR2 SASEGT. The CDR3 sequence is CASRAGEWSGELFF. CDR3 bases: TGTGCCAGCAGAGCGGGAGAGTGGAGCGGGGAGCTGTTTTTT.

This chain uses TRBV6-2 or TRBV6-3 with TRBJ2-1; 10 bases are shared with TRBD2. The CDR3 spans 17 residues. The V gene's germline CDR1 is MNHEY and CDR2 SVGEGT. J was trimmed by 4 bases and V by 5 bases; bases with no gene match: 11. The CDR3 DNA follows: TGTGCCAGCAGTACCCGGACTAGCGGAGGGGGATACAATGAGCAGTTCTTC. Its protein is CASSTRTSGGGYNEQFF.

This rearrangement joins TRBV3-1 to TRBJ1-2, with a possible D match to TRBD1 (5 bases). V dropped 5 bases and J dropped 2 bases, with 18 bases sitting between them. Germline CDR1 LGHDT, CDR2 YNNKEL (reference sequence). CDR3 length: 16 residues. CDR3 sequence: CASSYVITGVNYGYTF. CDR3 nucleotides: TGTGCCAGCAGCTACGTTATCACAGGAGTAAACTATGGCTACACCTTC.

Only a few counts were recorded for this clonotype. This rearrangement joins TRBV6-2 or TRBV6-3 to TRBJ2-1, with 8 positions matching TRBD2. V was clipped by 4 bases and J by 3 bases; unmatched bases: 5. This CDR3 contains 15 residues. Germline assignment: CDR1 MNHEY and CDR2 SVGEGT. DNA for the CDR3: TGTGCCAGCAGTTCCGGGAGGGGCCGCTACAATGAGCAGTTCTTC. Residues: CASSSGRGRYNEQFF.

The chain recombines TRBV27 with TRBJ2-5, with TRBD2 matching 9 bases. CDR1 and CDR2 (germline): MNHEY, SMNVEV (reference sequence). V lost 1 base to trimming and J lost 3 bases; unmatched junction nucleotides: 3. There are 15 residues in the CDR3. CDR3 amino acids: CASSLFGGREETQYF. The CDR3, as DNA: TGTGCCAGCAGTTTATTTGGCGGGAGGGAAGAGACCCAGTACTTC.

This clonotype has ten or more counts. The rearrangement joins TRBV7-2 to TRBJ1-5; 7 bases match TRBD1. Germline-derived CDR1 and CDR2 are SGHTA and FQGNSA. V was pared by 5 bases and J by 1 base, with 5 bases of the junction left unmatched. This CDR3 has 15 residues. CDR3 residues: CASSKNRGSNQPQHF. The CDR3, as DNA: TGTGCCAGCAGCAAAAACAGGGGAAGCAATCAGCCCCAGCATTTT.

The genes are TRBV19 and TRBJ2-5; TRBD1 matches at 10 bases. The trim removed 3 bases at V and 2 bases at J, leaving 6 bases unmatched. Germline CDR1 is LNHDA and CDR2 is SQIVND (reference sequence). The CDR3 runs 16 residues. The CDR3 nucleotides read TGTGCCAGTAGTATCCGGACAGGGGGGAAACAAGAGACCCAGTACTTC. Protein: CASSIRTGGKQETQYF.

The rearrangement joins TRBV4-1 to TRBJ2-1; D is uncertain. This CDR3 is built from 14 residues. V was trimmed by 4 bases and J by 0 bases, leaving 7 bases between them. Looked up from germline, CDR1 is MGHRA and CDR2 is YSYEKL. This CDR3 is CASSLYPSYNEQFF. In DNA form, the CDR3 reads TGCGCCAGCAGCCTCTACCCCTCCTACAATGAGCAGTTCTTC.

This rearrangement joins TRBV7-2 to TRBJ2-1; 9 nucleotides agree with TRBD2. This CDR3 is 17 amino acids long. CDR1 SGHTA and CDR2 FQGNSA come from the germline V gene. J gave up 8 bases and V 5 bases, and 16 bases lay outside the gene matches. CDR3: CASSTEAAGGPMDEQFF. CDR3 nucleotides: TGTGCCAGCAGCACAGAGGCGGCGGGAGGGCCTATGGATGAGCAGTTCTTC.

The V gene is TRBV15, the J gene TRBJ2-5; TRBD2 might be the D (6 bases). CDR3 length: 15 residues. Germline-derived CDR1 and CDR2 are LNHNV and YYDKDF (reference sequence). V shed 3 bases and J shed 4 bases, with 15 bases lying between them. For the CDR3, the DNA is TGTGCCACCAGCAGGGGACTCGAAGGGATAGAGACCCAGTACTTC. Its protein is CATSRGLEGIETQYF.

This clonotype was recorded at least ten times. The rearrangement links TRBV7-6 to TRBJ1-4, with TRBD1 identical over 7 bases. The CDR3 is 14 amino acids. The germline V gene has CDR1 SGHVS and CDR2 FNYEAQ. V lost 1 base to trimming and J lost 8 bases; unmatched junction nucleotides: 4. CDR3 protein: CASSLEGGWEKLFF. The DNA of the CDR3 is TGTGCCAGCAGCTTAGAAGGGGGCTGGGAAAAACTGTTTTTT.

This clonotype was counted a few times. The DNA for the CDR3 is TGTGCCAGCCTGGACAGGGTGGGGACTGAAGCTTTCTTT. As protein: CASLDRVGTEAFF. V is TRBV6-1 and J is TRBJ1-1, with 8 bases identical to TRBD1. The V gene's germline CDR1 is MNHNS and CDR2 SASEGT. Trimming at V came to 8 bases and at J to 5 bases, leaving 7 bases not matched to a gene. This CDR3 has 13 amino acids.

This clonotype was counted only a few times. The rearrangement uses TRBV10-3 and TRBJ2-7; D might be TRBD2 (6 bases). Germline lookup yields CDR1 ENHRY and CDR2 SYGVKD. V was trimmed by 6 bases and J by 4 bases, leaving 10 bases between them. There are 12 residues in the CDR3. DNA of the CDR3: TGTGCCATCAGAGGGGACTCGTACGAGCAGTACGTC. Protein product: CAIRGDSYEQYV.

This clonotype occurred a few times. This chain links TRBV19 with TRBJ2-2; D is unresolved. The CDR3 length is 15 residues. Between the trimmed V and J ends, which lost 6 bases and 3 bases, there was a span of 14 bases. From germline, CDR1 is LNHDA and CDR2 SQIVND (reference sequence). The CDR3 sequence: CASSIGRRDTGELFF. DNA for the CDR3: TGTGCCAGTAGCATCGGCCGGAGAGACACCGGGGAGCTGTTTTTT.

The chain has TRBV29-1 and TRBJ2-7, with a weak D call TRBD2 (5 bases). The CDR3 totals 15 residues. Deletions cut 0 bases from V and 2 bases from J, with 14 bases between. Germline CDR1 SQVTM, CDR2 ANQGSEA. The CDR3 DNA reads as TGCAGCGTTGAAGATCGGAGCGGAGAACCCTACGAGCAGTACTTC. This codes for CSVEDRSGEPYEQYF.

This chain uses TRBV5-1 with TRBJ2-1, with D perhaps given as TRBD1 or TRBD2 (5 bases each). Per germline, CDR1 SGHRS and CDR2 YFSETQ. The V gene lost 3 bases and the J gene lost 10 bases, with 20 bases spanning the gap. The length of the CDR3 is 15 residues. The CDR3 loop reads CASSSRDQAAWEQFF. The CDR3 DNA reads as TGCGCCAGCAGCTCCCGGGACCAAGCGGCTTGGGAGCAGTTCTTC.

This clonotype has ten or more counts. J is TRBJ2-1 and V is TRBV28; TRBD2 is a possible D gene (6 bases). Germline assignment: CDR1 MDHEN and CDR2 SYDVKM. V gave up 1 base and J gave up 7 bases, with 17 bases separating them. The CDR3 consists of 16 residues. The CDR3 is CASSLFLKRERNEQFF. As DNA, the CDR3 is TGTGCCAGCAGTTTATTTTTAAAACGGGAGAGGAATGAGCAGTTCTTC.

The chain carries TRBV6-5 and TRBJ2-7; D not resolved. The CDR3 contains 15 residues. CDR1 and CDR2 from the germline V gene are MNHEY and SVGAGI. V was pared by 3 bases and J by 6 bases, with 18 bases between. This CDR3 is CASSYLPNLPVEQYF. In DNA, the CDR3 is TGTGCCAGCAGTTATCTCCCGAACCTACCTGTCGAGCAGTACTTC.

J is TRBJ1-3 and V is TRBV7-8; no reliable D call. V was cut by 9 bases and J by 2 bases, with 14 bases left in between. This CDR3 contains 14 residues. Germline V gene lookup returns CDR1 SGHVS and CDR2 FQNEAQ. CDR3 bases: TGTGCCAGTCAAAGAACCGGGGCTGGAAACACCATATATTTT. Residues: CASQRTGAGNTIYF.